This T cell receptor (beta chain) derives from a study of OX40 agonist ivuxolimab in advanced cancers. About this clone: What it binds is not known.

V lost 2 bases and J 1 base, leaving 6 bases between the germline ends. Germline CDR1 SGHRS, CDR2 YFSETQ. The CDR3 is 14 amino acids. Clones were read by immunoSEQ multiplex PCR, and TCRdb kept only the in-frame ones, dropping some. The sample yields 55,000 to 70,000 clones, approximately 87% seen once. Study-level findings and limits: The study observed clonal expansion of CD4+ and CD8+ blood T cells by week 6 at 0.1 to 3.0 mg/kg.

The chain uses TRBV5-1 and TRBJ2-2; D gene ambiguous. The source was CD4+ or CD8+ T cells sorted from blood, collected in a trial of the OX40 agonist ivuxolimab. The clonotype comes from an adult with an advanced solid tumor such as melanoma, head and neck, liver or kidney cancer. CDR3 in DNA: TGCGCCAGCAGCTTCAGGCAGAACACCGGGGAGCTGTTTTTT. It codes for CASSFRQNTGELFF.